Listed here are 7 T cell receptor beta chains from one sample, sequenced in a study of PD-1 blockade in classical Hodgkin lymphoma. No patient escaped relapse after autologous stem cell transplantation, and brentuximab vedotin exposure varied. Here immunoSEQ multiplex PCR was the method, and the copy in TCRdb shows in-frame clones only, minus some. The sample holds some 93,000 clones; just under 95% are singletons and the top ten take 2.5% to 3%. The sequencing used peripheral blood mononuclear cells (PBMCs), collected at baseline. Receptor source: a human donor with classical Hodgkin lymphoma.

This chain uses TRBV19 with TRBJ1-1; the D is unclear. CDR1 LNHDA and CDR2 SQIVND come from the germline V gene (reference sequence). The V end was cut by 3 bases, the J end by 5 bases, with 13 bases between. There are 14 residues in the CDR3. The CDR3 sequence: CASSIPRLTTEAFF. The CDR3 region has the DNA TGTGCCAGTAGTATTCCCAGATTAACTACTGAAGCTTTCTTT.

The chain links TRBV6-5 to TRBJ2-5; no clear D gene. CDR1 and CDR2 from the germline V gene are MNHEY and SVGAGI. The CDR3 totals 14 residues. Trimming took 8 bases from V and 5 from J, leaving 18 bases between them. In DNA form, the CDR3 reads TGTGCCAGCTCTCGTGGACCGCCCGGGGAGACCCAGTACTTC. Amino acid sequence: CASSRGPPGETQYF.

This clone was seen just once. J is TRBJ1-2 and V is TRBV28; D is undetermined. Germline V gene sequence: CDR1 MDHEN, CDR2 SYDVKM. The V end lost 6 bases, the J end lost 1 base, and 15 bases lay between the germline ends. The CDR3 is 15 residues long. The CDR3 nucleotides read TGTGCCAGCAGAAAACAGAATGGCCGTAACTATGGCTACACCTTC. This gives the protein CASRKQNGRNYGYTF.

CDR3 residues: CASSLPGQGGEKLFF. The CDR3 DNA reads TGTGCCAGCAGCTTACCGGGTCAGGGAGGCGAAAAACTGTTTTTT. This chain connects TRBV7-9 to TRBJ1-4, with a tentative D call TRBD1 (5 bases). Germline V gene sequence: CDR1 SEHNR, CDR2 FQNEAQ (reference sequence). The CDR3 is made up of 15 amino acids. V was pared by 2 bases and J by 8 bases, with 15 bases between.

This chain connects TRBV27 to TRBJ2-1, with TRBD2 identical over 10 bases. The CDR3 loop spans 17 amino acids. Per germline, CDR1 MNHEY and CDR2 SMNVEV (reference sequence). With V trimmed by 5 bases and J by 2 bases, 9 bases remained unmatched. DNA of the CDR3: TGTGCCAGCAGTCCCCCTCCTACTAGCGGGGCCTACAATGAGCAGTTCTTC. This gives the protein CASSPPPTSGAYNEQFF.

The chain couples TRBV29-1 to TRBJ1-4; tentatively, D is TRBD1 (6 bases). CDR3 length equals 13 residues. Per germline, CDR1 SQVTM and CDR2 ANQGSEA. Trimming cost V 4 bases and J 7 bases, with 13 bases left between them. CDR3 sequence (DNA): TGCAGCGTTGGGGGCAGGGGCGTTGAAAAACTGTTTTTT. Translated: CSVGGRGVEKLFF.

The V call is TRBV14, the J call TRBJ2-2, with 9 positions matching TRBD1. Germline V lookup: CDR1 SGHDN, CDR2 FVKESK. The CDR3 has 17 residues. V was clipped by 2 bases and J by 0 bases; unmatched bases: 4. The CDR3 is CASSQLTGGANTGELFF. For the CDR3, the DNA is TGTGCCAGCAGCCAATTGACAGGGGGGGCGAACACCGGGGAGCTGTTTTTT.